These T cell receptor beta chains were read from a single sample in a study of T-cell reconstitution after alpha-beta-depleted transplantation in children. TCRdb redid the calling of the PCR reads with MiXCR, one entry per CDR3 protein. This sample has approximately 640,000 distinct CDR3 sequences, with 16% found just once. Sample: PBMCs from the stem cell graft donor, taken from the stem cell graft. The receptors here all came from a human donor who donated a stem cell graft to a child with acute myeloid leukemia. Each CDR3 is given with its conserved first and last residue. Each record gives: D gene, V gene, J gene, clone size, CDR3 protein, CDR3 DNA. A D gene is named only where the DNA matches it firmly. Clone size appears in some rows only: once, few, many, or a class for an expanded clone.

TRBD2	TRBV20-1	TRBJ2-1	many	CSARLAGFYNEQFF	TGCAGTGCTAGACTAGCGGGGTTCTACAATGAGCAGTTCTTC
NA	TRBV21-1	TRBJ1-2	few	CASSPRSRQGRGYTF	TGTGCCAGCAGCCCCCGGAGTAGACAGGGACGAGGCTACACCTTC
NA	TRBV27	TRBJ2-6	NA	CASRGTTGANVLTF	TGTGCCAGCAGGGGGACAACTGGGGCCAACGTCCTGACTTTC
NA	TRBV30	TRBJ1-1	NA	CAWSVIRVLAEAFF	TGTGCCTGGAGTGTTATAAGAGTACTCGCTGAAGCTTTCTTT
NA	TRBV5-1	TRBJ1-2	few	CASSVAGLNYGYTF	TGCGCCAGCAGCGTCGCGGGGTTGAACTATGGCTACACCTTC
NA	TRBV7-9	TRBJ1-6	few	CASSFSDSPLHF	TGTGCCAGCAGCTTTTCGGATTCACCCCTCCACTTT
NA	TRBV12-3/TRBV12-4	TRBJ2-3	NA	CASSYMGTDTQYF	TGTGCCAGCAGTTACATGGGCACAGATACGCAGTATTTT
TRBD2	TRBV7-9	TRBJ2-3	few	CASSYGLAGSTDTQYF	TGTGCCAGCAGCTATGGACTAGCGGGGAGCACAGATACGCAGTATTTT
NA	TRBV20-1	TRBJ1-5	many	CSAREGASRPQHF	TGCAGTGCTAGAGAGGGGGCGTCTCGGCCCCAGCATTTT
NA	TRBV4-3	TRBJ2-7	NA	CASSQDPRGETYEQYF	TGCGCCAGCAGCCAAGATCCGCGGGGCGAAACCTACGAGCAGTACTTC
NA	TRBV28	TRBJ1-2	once	CASRTSGQYGYTF	TGTGCCAGCAGGACCTCAGGACAGTATGGCTACACCTTC
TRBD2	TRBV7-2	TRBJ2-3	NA	CASSSVSGGADTQYF	TGTGCCAGCAGCTCTGTCAGCGGGGGGGCGGATACGCAGTATTTT
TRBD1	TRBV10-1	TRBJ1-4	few	CASSATGWAEKLFF	TGCGCCAGCAGTGCGACAGGGTGGGCTGAAAAACTGTTTTTT
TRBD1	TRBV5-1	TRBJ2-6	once	CASSHTDRAGANVLTF	TGCGCCAGCAGCCACACGGACAGGGCTGGGGCCAACGTCCTGACTTTC
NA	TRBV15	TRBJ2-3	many	CATSRADGNTDTQYF	TGTGCCACCAGCAGAGCGGACGGGAACACAGATACGCAGTATTTT
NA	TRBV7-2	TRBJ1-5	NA	CASSRRGEGQPQHF	TGTGCCAGCAGCCGGAGGGGGGAAGGTCAGCCCCAGCATTTT
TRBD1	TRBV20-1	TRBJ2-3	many	CSARQGAADTDTQYF	TGCAGTGCTAGGCAGGGGGCCGCAGACACAGATACGCAGTATTTT
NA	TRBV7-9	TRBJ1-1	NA	CASIGDGVMNTEAFF	TGTGCCAGCATCGGGGACGGGGTGATGAACACTGAAGCTTTCTTT
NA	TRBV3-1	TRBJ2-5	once	CASSQVGGGQETQYF	TGTGCCAGCAGCCAGGTAGGAGGGGGCCAAGAGACCCAGTACTTC
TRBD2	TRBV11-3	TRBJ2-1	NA	CASSFVLARREDEQFF	TGTGCCAGCAGCTTCGTACTAGCGCGGAGGGAGGATGAGCAGTTCTTC
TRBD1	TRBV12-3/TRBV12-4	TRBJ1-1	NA	CASSRQGGLNTEAFF	TGTGCCAGCAGTAGACAGGGAGGGCTGAACACTGAAGCTTTCTTT
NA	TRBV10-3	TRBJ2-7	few	CAISGDGPEQYF	TGTGCCATCAGTGGGGACGGCCCTGAGCAGTACTTC
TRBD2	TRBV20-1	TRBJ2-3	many	CSASSLSGGAFDTQYF	TGCAGTGCTAGCTCCCTTAGCGGGGGGGCCTTTGATACGCAGTATTTT
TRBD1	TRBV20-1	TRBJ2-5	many	CSARRGGQGGETQYF	TGCAGTGCTAGGAGGGGGGGACAGGGTGGAGAGACCCAGTACTTC
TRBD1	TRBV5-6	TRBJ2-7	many	CASSDRGSSYEQYF	TGTGCCAGCAGTGACAGGGGGAGCTCCTACGAGCAGTACTTC
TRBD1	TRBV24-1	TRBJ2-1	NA	CATGTGRGYYNEQFF	TGTGCCACCGGGACAGGGAGGGGGTACTACAATGAGCAGTTCTTC
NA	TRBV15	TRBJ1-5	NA	CATSRDRALNQPQHF	TGTGCCACCAGCAGGGACCGGGCCCTAAATCAGCCCCAGCATTTT
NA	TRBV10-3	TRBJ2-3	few	CAISESGLPFTDTQYF	TGTGCCATCAGTGAGTCGGGGCTCCCATTCACAGATACGCAGTATTTT
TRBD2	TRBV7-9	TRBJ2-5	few	CASGSVTSGGGETQYF	TGTGCCAGCGGCTCCGTGACTAGCGGGGGAGGAGAGACCCAGTACTTC
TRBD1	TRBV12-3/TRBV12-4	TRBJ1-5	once	CASSRSPGTGRSNQPQHF	TGTGCCAGCAGCCGGAGTCCCGGGACAGGCAGGAGCAATCAGCCCCAGCATTTT
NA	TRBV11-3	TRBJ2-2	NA	CASSATQDTGELFF	TGTGCCAGCAGCGCTACTCAGGACACCGGGGAGCTGTTTTTT
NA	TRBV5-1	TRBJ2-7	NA	CASSLKLGLSEMHEQYF	TGCGCCAGCAGCTTAAAGTTGGGACTTTCAGAAATGCACGAGCAGTACTTC
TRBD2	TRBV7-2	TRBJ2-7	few	CASSSGLAAGGEQYF	TGTGCCAGCAGCTCAGGACTAGCGGCGGGCGGAGAGCAGTACTTC
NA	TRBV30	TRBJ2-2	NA	CAWSPRTGELFF	TGTGCCTGGAGTCCGCGAACCGGGGAGCTGTTTTTT
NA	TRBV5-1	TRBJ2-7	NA	CASSERQAAFYEQYF	TGCGCCAGCAGCGAACGACAGGCCGCTTTCTACGAGCAGTACTTC
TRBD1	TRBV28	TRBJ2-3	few	CASLGQSNTDTQYF	TGTGCCAGCCTGGGACAGTCTAACACAGATACGCAGTATTTT
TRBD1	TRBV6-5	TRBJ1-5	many	CASSYLLEAGGQPQHF	TGTGCCAGCAGTTATCTCTTGGAGGCAGGGGGACAGCCCCAGCATTTT
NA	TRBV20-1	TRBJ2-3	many	CSASALAGDYTQYF	TGCAGTGCTAGCGCACTAGCTGGGGATTATACGCAGTATTTT
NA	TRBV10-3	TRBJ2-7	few	CAISAGPEQYF	TGTGCCATCAGTGCGGGTCCCGAGCAGTACTTC
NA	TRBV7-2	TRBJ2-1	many	CASSLAAGKSYNEQFF	TGTGCCAGCAGCTTAGCGGCAGGGAAGTCCTACAATGAGCAGTTCTTC
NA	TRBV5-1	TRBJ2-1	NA	CASSLGSGVSYNEQFF	TGCGCCAGCAGCTTGGGCTCGGGGGTCTCCTACAATGAGCAGTTCTTC
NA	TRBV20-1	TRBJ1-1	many	CSAGGRAFF	TGCAGTGCTGGGGGCAGGGCTTTCTTT
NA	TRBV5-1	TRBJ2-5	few	CASKGEVVQETQYF	TGCGCCAGCAAAGGGGAGGTAGTACAAGAGACCCAGTACTTC
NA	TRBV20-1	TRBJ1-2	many	CSAREGNGYTF	TGCAGTGCTAGGGAGGGGAATGGCTACACCTTC
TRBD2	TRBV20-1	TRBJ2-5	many	CSADSGGYFAQYF	TGCAGTGCCGATAGCGGGGGGTATTTTGCCCAGTACTTC
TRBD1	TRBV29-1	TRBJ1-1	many	CSVGTGSPYTEAFF	TGCAGCGTGGGGACAGGGTCACCGTACACTGAAGCTTTCTTT
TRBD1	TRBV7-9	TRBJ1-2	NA	CASSLGTGTGDGYTF	TGTGCCAGCAGCTTAGGCACCGGGACAGGGGATGGCTACACCTTC
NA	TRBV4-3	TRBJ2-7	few	CASSQEWTTGEQYF	TGCGCCAGCAGCCAAGAATGGACCACCGGCGAGCAGTACTTC
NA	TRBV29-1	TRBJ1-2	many	CSVRSNYGYTF	TGCAGCGTAAGATCGAACTATGGCTACACCTTC
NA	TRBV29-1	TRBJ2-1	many	CSATRGSYNEQFF	TGCAGCGCCACCCGAGGCTCCTACAATGAGCAGTTCTTC
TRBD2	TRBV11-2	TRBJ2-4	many	CASSLEAAGAFLAKNIQYF	TGTGCCAGCAGCTTAGAGGCAGCGGGGGCTTTCTTAGCCAAAAACATTCAGTACTTC
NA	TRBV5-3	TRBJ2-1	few	CARSLGKGPTDNEQFF	TGTGCCAGAAGCTTGGGTAAGGGACCTACAGACAATGAGCAGTTCTTC
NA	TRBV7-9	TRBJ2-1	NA	CATASDEQFF	TGTGCCACCGCGAGCGATGAGCAGTTCTTC
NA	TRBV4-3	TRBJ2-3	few	CASSQEGLAGAGNTQYF	TGCGCCAGCAGCCAAGAGGGGCTGGCGGGGGCCGGGAATACGCAGTATTTT
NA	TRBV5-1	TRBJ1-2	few	CASSLGQHDYGYTF	TGCGCCAGCAGCTTGGGACAACACGACTATGGCTACACCTTC
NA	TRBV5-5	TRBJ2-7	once	CASIRDMHPNFEQYF	TGTGCCAGCATCCGGGACATGCATCCTAACTTCGAGCAGTACTTC
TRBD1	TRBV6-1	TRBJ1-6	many	CASQGTGVGSPLHF	TGTGCCAGTCAGGGCACAGGGGTAGGGTCACCCCTCCACTTT
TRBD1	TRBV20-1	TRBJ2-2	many	CSARRTGGAHGELFF	TGCAGTGCTAGAAGGACAGGGGGCGCCCACGGGGAGCTGTTTTTT
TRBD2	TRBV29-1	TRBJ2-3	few	CSGGTRGGTDTQYF	TGCAGCGGAGGGACCCGGGGGGGCACAGATACGCAGTATTTT